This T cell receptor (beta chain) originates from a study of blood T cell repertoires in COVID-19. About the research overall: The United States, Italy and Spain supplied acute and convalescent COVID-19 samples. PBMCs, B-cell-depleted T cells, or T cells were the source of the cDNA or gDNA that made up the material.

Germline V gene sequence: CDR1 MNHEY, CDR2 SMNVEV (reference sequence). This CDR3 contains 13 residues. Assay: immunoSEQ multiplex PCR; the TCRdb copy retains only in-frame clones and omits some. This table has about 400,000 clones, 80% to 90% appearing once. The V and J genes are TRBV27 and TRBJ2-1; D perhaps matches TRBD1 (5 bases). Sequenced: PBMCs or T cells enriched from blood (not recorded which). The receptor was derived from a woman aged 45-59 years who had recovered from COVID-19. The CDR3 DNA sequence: TGTGCTTCGGCGACAGCCGAATACAATGAGCAGTTCTTC. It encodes CASATAEYNEQFF.